Only a few counts were recorded for the clone carrying this T cell receptor beta chain. The target antigen is unknown. The data stem from a study of cytotoxic CD8 clonotypes in ibrutinib-treated CLL. Study context: Sample averages reached about 260,000 productive templates and roughly 96,000 productive rearrangements.

The CDR3 has 14 amino acids. Per the germline V gene, CDR1 is SGHTA and CDR2 is FQGTGA. Trimming took off 0 bases at V and 6 bases at J, with 11 bases between the two ends. Clones were read by immunoSEQ multiplex PCR, and TCRdb kept only the in-frame ones, dropping some. The table records approximately 280,000 clones, roughly four fifths of them present only once. General study results and limits: The clonality rise at ibrutinib response reflected private clonotype expansion.

The sample in question was PBMCs, obtained at disease progression, from a patient treated with ibrutinib. The origin of this receptor is a human donor with chronic lymphocytic leukemia. The chain couples TRBV7-3 to TRBJ1-2; D is perhaps TRBD1 (5 bases). DNA for the CDR3: TGTGCCAGCAGCTTAACAGGGGCAGGGCATGGCTACACCTTC. Its protein is CASSLTGAGHGYTF.